This passage covers 26 T cell receptor beta chains from one sample sequenced in a study of T cell responses to AZD1222 COVID-19 vaccine. Some clones are missing from TCRdb's copy, which holds only in-frame ones; the method was immunoSEQ multiplex PCR. The data show about 99,000 clones, 86% seen once. The sample in question was peripheral blood, obtained 28 days after the second dose of the MenACWY control vaccine. The receptors derive from an adult who received the MenACWY meningococcal vaccine as a control.

The rearrangement uses TRBV9 and TRBJ1-1; TRBD1 aligns across 7 bases. Germline V gene sequence: CDR1 SGDLS, CDR2 YYNGEE. This CDR3 has 14 amino acids. Germline trimming cut 5 bases from V and 1 base from J; bases unmatched to any gene: 5. The CDR3 spells CASSNRGTNTEAFF. CDR3 nucleotides: TGTGCCAGCAGTAACAGGGGAACGAACACTGAAGCTTTCTTT.

V usage is TRBV7-9 and J usage is TRBJ1-2; D perhaps matches TRBD1 (5 bases). Deletions cut 0 bases from V and 4 bases from J, with 9 bases between. Germline-derived CDR1 and CDR2 are SEHNR and FQNEAQ (reference sequence). This CDR3 contains 14 residues. The CDR3 region is CASSLAGVPYGYTF. DNA of the CDR3: TGTGCCAGCAGCTTAGCAGGGGTTCCCTATGGCTACACCTTC. The full variable domain, its missing parts supplied by reference TRBV7-9 and TRBJ1-2, is DTGVSQNPRHKITKRGQNVTFRCDPISEHNRLYWYRQTLGQGPEFLTYFQNEAQLEKSRLLSDRFSAERPKGSFSTLEIQRTEQGDSAMYLCASSLAGVPYGYTFGSGTRLTVV.

This sequence joins TRBV5-1 and TRBJ1-6; 7 bases are a match to TRBD1. V lost 3 bases and J lost 6; bases outside the gene matches: 6. Germline assignment: CDR1 SGHRS and CDR2 YFSETQ. The CDR3 length is 15 residues. The CDR3 coding sequence is TGCGCCAGCAGCTCCTCCTCAGGGGGTAATTCACCCCTCCACTTT. It codes for CASSSSSGGNSPLHF.

The table lists this clone with a count of one. The V and J genes are TRBV15 and TRBJ1-2; 8 bases match TRBD1. The CDR3 consists of 15 residues. The germline CDR1 and CDR2 sequences are LNHNV and YYDKDF (reference sequence). After removal of 3 bases from V and 2 bases from J, the junction contained 5 bases not matched to a gene. This CDR3 is CATSSYRGGNYGYTF. The CDR3 nucleotides are TGTGCCACCAGCAGCTACAGGGGGGGGAACTATGGCTACACCTTC.

This chain joins TRBV4-1 and TRBJ2-7; unclear D gene. The CDR3 has 17 amino acids. Germline V gives CDR1 MGHRA, CDR2 YSYEKL. V lost 0 bases, J lost 4 bases, and 19 bases lay in between. CDR3 coding DNA: TGCGCCAGCAGCCAAGATTCAAGACGGCTGACTGAGTACGAGCAGTACTTC. Its translation is CASSQDSRRLTEYEQYF.

V and J are TRBV24-1 and TRBJ1-3; D uncertain. Per the germline V gene, CDR1 is KGHDR and CDR2 is SFDVKD. The CDR3 spans 13 residues. V was cut by 2 bases and J by 4 bases, with 5 bases left in between. In DNA form, the CDR3 reads TGTGCCACCAGTGATTGGCCAGGAAACACCATATATTTT. It codes for CATSDWPGNTIYF.

The chain employs TRBV6-5 and TRBJ1-6; D is uncertain. From germline, CDR1 is MNHEY and CDR2 SVGAGI. V was pared by 2 bases and J by 7 bases, with 12 bases between. The CDR3 has 15 residues. The DNA of the CDR3 is TGTGCCAGCAGTTACCGCCGGACGAACAATTCACCCCTCCACTTT. Residues: CASSYRRTNNSPLHF.

This clone appeared a single time. The V and J genes are TRBV11-2 and TRBJ2-5; no reliable D call. Trimming took 2 bases from V and 0 from J, leaving 1 base between them. CDR1 and CDR2 (germline): SGHAT, FQNNGV. CDR3 size: 12 residues. The CDR3 DNA reads as TGTGCCAGCAGCTTAAACCAAGAGACCCAGTACTTC. This sequence encodes CASSLNQETQYF.

The chain joins TRBV5-1 to TRBJ2-2; TRBD2 matches at 7 bases. Unmatched junction bases numbered 6, after V lost 4 bases and J lost 3 bases. The V gene's germline CDR1 is SGHRS and CDR2 YFSETQ. This CDR3 has 15 residues. This chain's CDR3 is CASSVTSADTGELFF. CDR3 in DNA: TGCGCCAGCAGCGTAACTAGCGCTGACACCGGGGAGCTGTTTTTT.

This chain uses TRBV4-1 with TRBJ2-1; D may be TRBD2 (6 bases). From germline, CDR1 is MGHRA and CDR2 YSYEKL. The ends were cut back, 4 bases at V and 5 bases at J, with 18 bases in the middle. The CDR3 has 16 residues. CDR3 loop: CASSPGSGNRDNEQFF. The CDR3 coding sequence is TGCGCCAGCAGCCCCGGGAGCGGCAACCGAGACAATGAGCAGTTCTTC.

This rearrangement joins TRBV6-5 to TRBJ1-5; a weak D match, TRBD1 (6 bases). The V end was cut by 8 bases, the J end by 2 bases, with 10 bases between. The CDR3 is made up of 13 amino acids. Germline CDR1 MNHEY, CDR2 SVGAGI. DNA for the CDR3: TGTGCCAGCTCTAGACAGGGCAATCAGCCCCAGCATTTT. This codes for CASSRQGNQPQHF.

The DNA for the CDR3 is TGTGCCAGTAGTATCCCACAGGGAGAGACCCAGTACTTC. This sequence encodes CASSIPQGETQYF. The chain carries TRBV19 and TRBJ2-5; a possible D gene is TRBD1 (6 bases). The germline CDR1 and CDR2 sequences are LNHDA and SQIVND (reference sequence). This CDR3 spans 13 amino acids. The V and J ends lost 3 bases and 4 bases respectively, with 9 bases between them.

The CDR3 DNA follows: TGTGCCAGTGGGGCGTTTAGCAATCAGCCCCAGCATTTT. Amino acid sequence: CASGAFSNQPQHF. The chain carries TRBV19 and TRBJ1-5; D is possibly TRBD1 (5 bases). Germline V gene lookup returns CDR1 LNHDA and CDR2 SQIVND (reference sequence). Deletions cut 8 bases from V and 0 bases from J, with 8 bases between. The CDR3 has 13 residues.

This chain connects TRBV5-1 to TRBJ2-3, with 8 bases fitting TRBD1. This CDR3 is built from 17 residues. Looked up from germline, CDR1 is SGHRS and CDR2 is YFSETQ. Unmatched junction bases numbered 6, after V lost 0 bases and J lost 0 bases. The DNA for the CDR3 is TGCGCCAGCAGCTTGGCCGGGACAGGCGCTAGCACAGATACGCAGTATTTT. Protein sequence: CASSLAGTGASTDTQYF.

This chain links TRBV7-8 with TRBJ2-1; D remains ambiguous. This CDR3 is 12 amino acids long. CDR1 is SGHVS, CDR2 FQNEAQ, per germline. Trimming shortened V by 5 bases and J by 2 bases, and 4 bases separated the two germline ends. In DNA form, the CDR3 reads TGTGCCAGCAGCCTCACCTACAATGAGCAGTTCTTC. Translating gives CASSLTYNEQFF.

This chain uses TRBV7-3 with TRBJ2-2, with 7 bases identical to TRBD1. The CDR3 contains 14 residues. Germline V gene sequence: CDR1 SGHTA, CDR2 FQGTGA. J lost 6 bases, V lost 5 bases, and 6 bases had no gene match. The CDR3 sequence: CASSPLQGPGELFF. The CDR3 region has the DNA TGTGCCAGCAGCCCCTTACAGGGGCCCGGGGAGCTGTTTTTT. Using reference TRBV7-3 and TRBJ2-2 for the parts outside the CDR3, the full variable domain is GAGVSQTPSNKVTEKGKYVELRCDPISGHTALYWYRQSLGQGPEFLIYFQGTGAADDSGLPNDRFFAVRPEGSVSTLKIQRTERGDSAVYLCASSPLQGPGELFFGEGSRLTVL.

V and J are TRBV2 and TRBJ1-5; 7 nucleotides align to TRBD1. Germline CDR1 and CDR2: SNHLY and FYNNEI. V lost 4 bases and J lost 1; bases outside the gene matches: 7. This CDR3 region has 16 residues. The CDR3 DNA follows: TGTGCCAGCAGTGTCTACAGGGGTTTAAGCAATCAGCCCCAGCATTTT. This sequence encodes CASSVYRGLSNQPQHF.

The chain is built from TRBV14 and TRBJ1-1; D may be TRBD1 (5 bases). This CDR3 spans 14 amino acids. The V gene's germline CDR1 is SGHDN and CDR2 FVKESK. V was pared by 3 bases and J by 0 bases, with 8 bases between. CDR3 region: CASSHAGMNTEAFF. DNA of the CDR3: TGTGCCAGCAGCCATGCAGGGATGAACACTGAAGCTTTCTTT.

This clone has a single count. The rearrangement links TRBV2 to TRBJ1-5; D might be TRBD1 (5 bases). CDR1 and CDR2 from the germline V gene are SNHLY and FYNNEI. V dropped 5 bases and J dropped 6 bases, with 14 bases sitting between them. The CDR3 loop spans 14 amino acids. This CDR3 reads CASSSPGSGQPQHF. The CDR3 coding sequence is TGTGCCAGCAGTTCCCCAGGGTCCGGTCAGCCCCAGCATTTT.

The V and J genes are TRBV9 and TRBJ2-5, with D uncertain. The CDR3 runs to 14 residues. Looked up from germline, CDR1 is SGDLS and CDR2 is YYNGEE. Trimming took off 0 bases at V and 5 bases at J, with 11 bases between the two ends. This CDR3 is CASSVGHVAETQYF. The CDR3 bases are TGTGCCAGCAGCGTAGGTCACGTTGCGGAGACCCAGTACTTC.

This clone showed up just once. No conserved phenylalanine or tryptophan ends this CDR3, so it is likely a read error. Because the CDR3's place on the DNA is in doubt, the DNA is left out and the CDR3 is given as listed by TCRdb. The V call is TRBV10-3, the J call TRBJ2-3; the tabulated D call, TRBD2, remains unverified against the DNA. Per germline, CDR1 ENHRY and CDR2 SYGVKD. The CDR3 contains 13 residues when both ends are counted. The CDR3 sequence is CAISEIEWRGLLV.

This chain joins TRBV11-3 and TRBJ2-7, with D perhaps TRBD1 (7 bases). Germline CDR1 SGHNT, CDR2 YENEEA. The CDR3 contains 14 residues. The V end lost 3 bases, the J end lost 7 bases, and 16 bases lay between the germline ends. For the CDR3, the DNA is TGTGCCAGCAGCTTTTCCCAGCCAGGGGGGGAGCAGTACTTC. This translates into CASSFSQPGGEQYF.

A single count supports this clone. As DNA, the CDR3 is TGTGCCAGCAGCTCCACGGTGAACACAGATACGCAGTATTTT. Encoded protein: CASSSTVNTDTQYF. This rearrangement joins TRBV7-3 to TRBJ2-3; the D is unclear. The CDR3 is 14 residues long. Trimming left V 4 bases short and J 2 bases short, with 10 bases between. Germline V gives CDR1 SGHTA, CDR2 FQGTGA. Based on the CDR3 plus reference TRBV7-3 and TRBJ2-3, the full variable domain is GAGVSQTPSNKVTEKGKYVELRCDPISGHTALYWYRQSLGQGPEFLIYFQGTGAADDSGLPNDRFFAVRPEGSVSTLKIQRTERGDSAVYLCASSSTVNTDTQYFGPGTRLTVL.

The sample holds one count of this clone. The chain links TRBV6-5 to TRBJ1-1; no clear D gene. The CDR3 has 15 amino acids. CDR1 is MNHEY, CDR2 SVGAGI, per germline. Between the trimmed V and J ends, which lost 5 bases and 1 base, there was a span of 14 bases. This CDR3 reads CASSPSGPRNTEAFF. The CDR3 DNA sequence: TGTGCCAGCAGTCCCTCCGGGCCCAGGAACACTGAAGCTTTCTTT.

The chain employs TRBV20-1 and TRBJ2-5; D might be TRBD1 or TRBD2, each matching 5 bases. The germline V and J ends were trimmed by 3 bases and 4 bases, with 18 bases remaining between them. Germline CDR1 reads DFQATT; CDR2 reads SNEGSKA (reference sequence). The CDR3 has 15 amino acids. The CDR3 sequence is CSASLNGAGTETQYF. The CDR3 region has the DNA TGCAGTGCTAGTCTCAACGGGGCAGGGACAGAGACCCAGTACTTC.

The genes are TRBV19 and TRBJ1-5, with 9 bases matching TRBD1. This CDR3 comprises 20 residues. CDR1 is LNHDA and CDR2 is SQIVND in the germline V gene (reference sequence). The junction had 12 bases not matched to a gene; V was cut back by 0 bases and J by 0 bases. The CDR3 sequence: CASSIDSGTGWSGSNQPQHF. CDR3 DNA: TGTGCCAGTAGTATAGATTCCGGGACAGGGTGGAGTGGTAGCAATCAGCCCCAGCATTTT.